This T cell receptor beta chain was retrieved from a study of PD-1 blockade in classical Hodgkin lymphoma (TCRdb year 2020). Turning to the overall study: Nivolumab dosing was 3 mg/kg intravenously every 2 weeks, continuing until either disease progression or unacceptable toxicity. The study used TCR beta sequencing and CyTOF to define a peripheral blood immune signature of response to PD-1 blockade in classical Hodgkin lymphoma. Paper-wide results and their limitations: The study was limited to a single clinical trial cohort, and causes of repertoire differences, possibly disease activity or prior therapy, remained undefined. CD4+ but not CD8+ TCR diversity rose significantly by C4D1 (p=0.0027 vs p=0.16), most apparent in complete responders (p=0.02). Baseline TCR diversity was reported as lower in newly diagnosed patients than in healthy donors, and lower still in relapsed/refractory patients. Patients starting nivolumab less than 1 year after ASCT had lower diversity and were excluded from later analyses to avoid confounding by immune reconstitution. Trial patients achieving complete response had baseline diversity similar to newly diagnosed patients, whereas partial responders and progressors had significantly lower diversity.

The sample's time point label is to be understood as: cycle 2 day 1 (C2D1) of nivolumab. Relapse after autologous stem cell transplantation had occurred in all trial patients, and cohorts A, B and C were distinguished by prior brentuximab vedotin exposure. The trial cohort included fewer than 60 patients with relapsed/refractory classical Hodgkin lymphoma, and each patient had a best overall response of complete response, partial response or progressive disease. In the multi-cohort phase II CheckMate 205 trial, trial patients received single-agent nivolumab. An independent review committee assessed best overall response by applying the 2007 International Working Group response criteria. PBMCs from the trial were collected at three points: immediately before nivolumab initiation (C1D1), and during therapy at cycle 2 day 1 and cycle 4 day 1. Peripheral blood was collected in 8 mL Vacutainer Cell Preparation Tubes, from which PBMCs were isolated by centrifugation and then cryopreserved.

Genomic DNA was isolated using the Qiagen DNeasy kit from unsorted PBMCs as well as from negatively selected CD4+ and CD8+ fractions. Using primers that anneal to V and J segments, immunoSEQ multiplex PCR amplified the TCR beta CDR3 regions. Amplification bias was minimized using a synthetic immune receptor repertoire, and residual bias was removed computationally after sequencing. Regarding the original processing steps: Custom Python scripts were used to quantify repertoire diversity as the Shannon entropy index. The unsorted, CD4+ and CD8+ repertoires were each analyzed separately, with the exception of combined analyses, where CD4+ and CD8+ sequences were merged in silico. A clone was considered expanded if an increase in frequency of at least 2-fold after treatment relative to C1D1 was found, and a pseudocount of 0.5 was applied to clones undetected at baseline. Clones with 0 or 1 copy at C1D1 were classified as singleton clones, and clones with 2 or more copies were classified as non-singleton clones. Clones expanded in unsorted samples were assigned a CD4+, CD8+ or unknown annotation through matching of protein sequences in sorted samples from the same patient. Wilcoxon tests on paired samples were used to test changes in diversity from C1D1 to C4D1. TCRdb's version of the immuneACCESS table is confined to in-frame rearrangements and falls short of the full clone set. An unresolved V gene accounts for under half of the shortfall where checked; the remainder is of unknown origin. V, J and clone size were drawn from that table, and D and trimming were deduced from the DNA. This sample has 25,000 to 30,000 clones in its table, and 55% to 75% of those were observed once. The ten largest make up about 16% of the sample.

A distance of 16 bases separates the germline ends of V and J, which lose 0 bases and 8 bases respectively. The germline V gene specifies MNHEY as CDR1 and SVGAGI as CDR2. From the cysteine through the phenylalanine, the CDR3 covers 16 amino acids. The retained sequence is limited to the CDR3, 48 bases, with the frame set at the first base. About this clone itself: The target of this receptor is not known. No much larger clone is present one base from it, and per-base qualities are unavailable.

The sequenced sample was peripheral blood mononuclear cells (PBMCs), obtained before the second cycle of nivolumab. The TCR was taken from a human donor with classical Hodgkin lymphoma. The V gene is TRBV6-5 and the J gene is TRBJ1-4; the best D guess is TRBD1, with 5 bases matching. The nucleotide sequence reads TGTGCCAGCAGTTACTCGCTGCGGGGGTCTGGAGAAAAACTGTTTTTT. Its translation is CASSYSLRGSGEKLFF.